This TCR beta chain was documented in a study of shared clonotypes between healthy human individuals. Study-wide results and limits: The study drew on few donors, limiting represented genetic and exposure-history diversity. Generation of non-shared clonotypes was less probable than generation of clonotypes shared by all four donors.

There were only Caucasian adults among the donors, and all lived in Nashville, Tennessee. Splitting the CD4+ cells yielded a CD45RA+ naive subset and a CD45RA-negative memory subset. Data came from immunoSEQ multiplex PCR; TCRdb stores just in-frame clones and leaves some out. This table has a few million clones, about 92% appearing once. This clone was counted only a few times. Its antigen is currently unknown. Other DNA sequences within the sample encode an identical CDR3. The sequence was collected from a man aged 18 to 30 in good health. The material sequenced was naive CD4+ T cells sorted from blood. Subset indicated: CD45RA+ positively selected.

As DNA, the CDR3 is TGTGCCAGCAGCCGAGAATCTGGGGCCAACGTCCTGACTTTC. Translating it yields CASSRESGANVLTF. The gene calls are TRBV7-9 and TRBJ2-6, with no clear D. V lost 5 bases and J 1 base, leaving 6 bases between the germline ends. The CDR3 totals 14 residues. CDR1 and CDR2 (germline): SEHNR, FQNEAQ (reference sequence).